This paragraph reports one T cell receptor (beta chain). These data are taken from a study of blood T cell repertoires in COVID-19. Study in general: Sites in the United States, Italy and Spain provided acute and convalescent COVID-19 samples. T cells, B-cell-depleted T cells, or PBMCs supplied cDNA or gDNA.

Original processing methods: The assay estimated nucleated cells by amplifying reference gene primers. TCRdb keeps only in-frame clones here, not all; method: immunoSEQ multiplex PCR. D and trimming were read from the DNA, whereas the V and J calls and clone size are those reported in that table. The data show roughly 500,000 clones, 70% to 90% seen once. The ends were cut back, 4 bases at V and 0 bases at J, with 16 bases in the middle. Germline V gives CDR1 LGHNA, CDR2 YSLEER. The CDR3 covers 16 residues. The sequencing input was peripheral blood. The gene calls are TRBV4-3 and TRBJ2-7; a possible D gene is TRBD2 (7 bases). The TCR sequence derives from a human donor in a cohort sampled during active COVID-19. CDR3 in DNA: TGCGCCAGCAGCCGAACAAGGGGGGGCAGCTCCTACGAGCAGTACTTC. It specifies CASSRTRGGSSYEQYF.